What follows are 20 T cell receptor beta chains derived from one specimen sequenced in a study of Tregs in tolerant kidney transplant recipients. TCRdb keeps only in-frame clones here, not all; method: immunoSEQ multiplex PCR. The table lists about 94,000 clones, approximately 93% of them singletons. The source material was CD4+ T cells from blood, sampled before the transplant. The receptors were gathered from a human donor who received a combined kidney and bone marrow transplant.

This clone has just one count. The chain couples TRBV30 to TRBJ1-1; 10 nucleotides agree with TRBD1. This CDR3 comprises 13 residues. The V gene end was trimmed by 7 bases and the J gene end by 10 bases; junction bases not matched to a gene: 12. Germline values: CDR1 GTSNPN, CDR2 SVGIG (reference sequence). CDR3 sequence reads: CASRRDRGFLAFF. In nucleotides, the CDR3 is TGTGCCTCAAGACGGGACAGGGGTTTCTTAGCTTTCTTT.

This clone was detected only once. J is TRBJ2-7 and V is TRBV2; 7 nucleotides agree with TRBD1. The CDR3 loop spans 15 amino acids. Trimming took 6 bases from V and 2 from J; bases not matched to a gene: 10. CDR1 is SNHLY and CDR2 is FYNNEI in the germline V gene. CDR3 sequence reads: CASSLMGTETYEQYF. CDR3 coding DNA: TGTGCCAGCAGCCTGATGGGGACAGAAACCTACGAGCAGTACTTC.

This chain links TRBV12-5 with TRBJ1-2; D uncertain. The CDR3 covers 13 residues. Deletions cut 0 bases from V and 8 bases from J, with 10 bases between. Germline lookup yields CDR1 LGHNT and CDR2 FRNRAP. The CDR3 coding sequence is TGTGCTAGTGGTTTGGTATCAGGATACGGCTACACCTTC. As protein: CASGLVSGYGYTF.

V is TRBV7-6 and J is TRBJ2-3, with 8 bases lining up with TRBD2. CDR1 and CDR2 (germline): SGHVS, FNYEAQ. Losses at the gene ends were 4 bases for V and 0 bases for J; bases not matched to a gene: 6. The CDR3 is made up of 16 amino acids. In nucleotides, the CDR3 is TGTGCCAGCAGCTATTCAGGCGGGGGGAGCACAGATACGCAGTATTTT. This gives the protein CASSYSGGGSTDTQYF.

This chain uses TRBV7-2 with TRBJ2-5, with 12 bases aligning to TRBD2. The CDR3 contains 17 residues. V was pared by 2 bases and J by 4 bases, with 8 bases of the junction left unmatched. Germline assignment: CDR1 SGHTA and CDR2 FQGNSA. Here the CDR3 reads CASSLFRLAGVGETQYF. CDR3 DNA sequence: TGTGCCAGCAGCTTATTCCGACTAGCGGGAGTCGGAGAGACCCAGTACTTC.

CDR3 residues: CASSLGGPSGGADTQYF. Here the CDR3 DNA reads TGTGCCAGCAGCTTAGGGGGGCCTAGCGGGGGAGCAGATACGCAGTATTTT. V gene TRBV7-7 combines with J gene TRBJ2-3; TRBD2 matches at 10 bases. The germline gives CDR1 SSHAT, CDR2 FNYEAQ (reference sequence). The CDR3 runs to 17 residues. Unmatched junction bases numbered 8, after V lost 1 base and J lost 4 bases.

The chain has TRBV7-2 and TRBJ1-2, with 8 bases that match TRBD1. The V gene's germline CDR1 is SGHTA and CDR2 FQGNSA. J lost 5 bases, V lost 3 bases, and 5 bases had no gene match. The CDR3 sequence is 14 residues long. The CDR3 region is CASSFGQGRYGYTF. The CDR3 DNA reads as TGTGCCAGCAGCTTCGGACAGGGAAGGTATGGCTACACCTTC.

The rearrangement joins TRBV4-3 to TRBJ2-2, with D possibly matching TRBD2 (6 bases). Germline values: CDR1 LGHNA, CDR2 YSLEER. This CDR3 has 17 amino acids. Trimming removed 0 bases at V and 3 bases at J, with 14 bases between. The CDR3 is CASSQDPIGGYTGELFF. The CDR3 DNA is TGCGCCAGCAGCCAAGATCCGATCGGGGGATACACCGGGGAGCTGTTTTTT.

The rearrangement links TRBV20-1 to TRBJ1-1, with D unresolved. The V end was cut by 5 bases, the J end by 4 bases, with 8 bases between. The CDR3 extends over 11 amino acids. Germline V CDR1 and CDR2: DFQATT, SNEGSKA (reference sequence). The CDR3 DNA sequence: TGCAGTGCTCGGGGAGGCACTGAAGCTTTCTTT. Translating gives CSARGGTEAFF.

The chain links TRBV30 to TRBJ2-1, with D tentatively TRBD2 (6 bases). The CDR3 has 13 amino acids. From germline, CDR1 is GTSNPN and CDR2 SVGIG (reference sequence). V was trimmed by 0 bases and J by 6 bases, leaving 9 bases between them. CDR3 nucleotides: TGTGCCTGGAGTGTGTTGGAGGGCAATGAGCAGTTCTTC. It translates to CAWSVLEGNEQFF.

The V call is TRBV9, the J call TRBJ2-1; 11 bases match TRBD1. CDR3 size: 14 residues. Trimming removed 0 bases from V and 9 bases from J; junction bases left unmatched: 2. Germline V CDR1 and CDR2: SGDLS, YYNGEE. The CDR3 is CASSVGTGGGEQFF. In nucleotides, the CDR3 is TGTGCCAGCAGCGTAGGGACAGGGGGCGGTGAGCAGTTCTTC.

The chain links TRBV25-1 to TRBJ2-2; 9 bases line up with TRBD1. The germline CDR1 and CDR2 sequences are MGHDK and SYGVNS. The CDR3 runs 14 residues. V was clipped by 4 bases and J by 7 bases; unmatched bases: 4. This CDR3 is CASSGTGADGELFF. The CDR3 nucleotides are TGTGCCAGCAGTGGGACAGGGGCTGACGGGGAGCTGTTTTTT.

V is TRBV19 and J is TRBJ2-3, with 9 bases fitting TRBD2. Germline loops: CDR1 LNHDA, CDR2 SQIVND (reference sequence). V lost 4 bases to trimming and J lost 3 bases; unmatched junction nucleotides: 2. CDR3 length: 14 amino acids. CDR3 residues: CASSTSGRTDTQYF. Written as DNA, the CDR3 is TGTGCCAGTAGTACCAGCGGGAGGACAGATACGCAGTATTTT.

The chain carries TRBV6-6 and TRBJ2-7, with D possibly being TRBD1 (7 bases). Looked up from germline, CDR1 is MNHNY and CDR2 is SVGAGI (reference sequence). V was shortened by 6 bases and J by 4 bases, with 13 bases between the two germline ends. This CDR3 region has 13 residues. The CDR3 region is CASRQTGRYEQYF. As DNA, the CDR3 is TGTGCCAGCAGACAGACAGGGAGGTACGAGCAGTACTTC.

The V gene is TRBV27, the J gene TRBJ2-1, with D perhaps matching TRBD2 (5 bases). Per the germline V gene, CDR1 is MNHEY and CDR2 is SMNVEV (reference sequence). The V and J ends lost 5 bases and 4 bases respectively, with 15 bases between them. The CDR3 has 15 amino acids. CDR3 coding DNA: TGTGCCAGCAGTGAACTAGGCGGTAGTTACAATGAGCAGTTCTTC. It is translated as CASSELGGSYNEQFF.

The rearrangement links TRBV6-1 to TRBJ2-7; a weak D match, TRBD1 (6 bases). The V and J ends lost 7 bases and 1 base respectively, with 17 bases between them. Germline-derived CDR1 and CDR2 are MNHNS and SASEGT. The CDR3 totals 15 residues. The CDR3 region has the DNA TGTGCCAGCAACAGGGAACATACCACATCCTACGAGCAGTACTTC. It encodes CASNREHTTSYEQYF.

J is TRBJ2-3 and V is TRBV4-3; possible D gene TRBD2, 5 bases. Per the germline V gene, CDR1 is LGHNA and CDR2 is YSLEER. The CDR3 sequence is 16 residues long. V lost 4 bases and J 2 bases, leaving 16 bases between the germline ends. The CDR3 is CASSLRLAEYTDTQYF. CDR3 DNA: TGCGCCAGCAGCCTAAGGCTAGCAGAATACACAGATACGCAGTATTTT.

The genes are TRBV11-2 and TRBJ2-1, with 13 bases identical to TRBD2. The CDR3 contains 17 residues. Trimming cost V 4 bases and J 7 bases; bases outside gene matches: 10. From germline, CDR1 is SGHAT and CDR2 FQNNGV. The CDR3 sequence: CASSSKRLAGGGNEQFF. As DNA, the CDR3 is TGTGCCAGCAGCTCTAAGAGACTAGCGGGGGGCGGGAATGAGCAGTTCTTC. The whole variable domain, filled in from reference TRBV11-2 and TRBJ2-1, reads EAGVAQSPRYKIIEKRQSVAFWCNPISGHATLYWYQQILGQGPKLLIQFQNNGVVDDSQLPKDRFSAERLKGVDSTLKIQPAKLEDSAVYLCASSSKRLAGGGNEQFFGPGTRLTVL.

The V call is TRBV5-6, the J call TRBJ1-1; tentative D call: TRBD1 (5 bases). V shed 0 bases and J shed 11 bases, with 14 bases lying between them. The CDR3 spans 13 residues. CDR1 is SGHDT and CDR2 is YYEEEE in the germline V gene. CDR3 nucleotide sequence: TGTGCCAGCAGCTTGGACAGGACGGCCCGCGCTTTCTTT. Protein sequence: CASSLDRTARAFF. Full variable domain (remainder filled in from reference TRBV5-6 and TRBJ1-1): DAGVTQSPTHLIKTRGQQVTLRCSPKSGHDTVSWYQQALGQGPQFIFQYYEEEERQRGNFPDRFSGHQFPNYSSELNVNALLLGDSALYLCASSLDRTARAFFGQGTRLTVV.

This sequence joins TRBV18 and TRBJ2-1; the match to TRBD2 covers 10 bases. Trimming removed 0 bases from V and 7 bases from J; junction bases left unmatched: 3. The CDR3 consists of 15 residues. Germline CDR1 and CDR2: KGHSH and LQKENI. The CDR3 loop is CASSPPGLAINEQFF. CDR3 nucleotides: TGTGCCAGCTCACCACCGGGACTAGCGATTAATGAGCAGTTCTTC.